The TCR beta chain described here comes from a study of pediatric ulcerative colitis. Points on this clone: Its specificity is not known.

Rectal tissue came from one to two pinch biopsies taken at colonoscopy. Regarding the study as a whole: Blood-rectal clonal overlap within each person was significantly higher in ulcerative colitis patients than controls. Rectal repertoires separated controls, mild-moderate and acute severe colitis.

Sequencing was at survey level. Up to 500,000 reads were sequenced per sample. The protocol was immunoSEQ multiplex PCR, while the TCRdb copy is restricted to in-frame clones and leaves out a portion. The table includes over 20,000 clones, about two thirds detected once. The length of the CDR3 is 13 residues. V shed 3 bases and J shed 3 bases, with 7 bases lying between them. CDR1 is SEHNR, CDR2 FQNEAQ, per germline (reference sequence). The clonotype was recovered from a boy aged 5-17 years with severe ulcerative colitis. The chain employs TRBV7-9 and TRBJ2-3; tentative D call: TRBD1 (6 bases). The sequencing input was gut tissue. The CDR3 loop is CASSFQGTDTQYF. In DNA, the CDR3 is TGTGCCAGCAGCTTCCAGGGGACAGATACGCAGTATTTT.